This T cell receptor beta chain was profiled in a study of early T cells in non-severe SARS-CoV-2 infection. This clonotype was counted at least ten times. TCRdb re-called the 5' RACE reads with MiXCR, one entry per CDR3 protein. Here the sample spans about 77,000 distinct CDR3 sequences, roughly 12% being singletons. The TCR sequence derives from an adult who was a healthcare worker with PCR-confirmed SARS-CoV-2 infection or an uninfected control (not recorded which). The donor label of this sample is uncertain. The material was whole blood, obtained at baseline.

CDR3 in DNA: TGTGCCAGCAGCCAAGATTTACGCGTCGGTGAGCAGTTCTTC. The encoded protein is CASSQDLRVGEQFF. This chain uses TRBV14 with TRBJ2-1; no firm D call. Trimming pared 0 bases from V and 9 bases from J, leaving 12 bases between. CDR1 is SGHDN, CDR2 FVKESK, per germline. The CDR3 spans 14 residues.